In this sample, the clone carrying this T cell receptor (beta chain) turned up once. No antigen is known for it. In making TCR cDNA, 5'RACE template switching added a universal primer site and UMIs to it. MiXCR was run by TCRdb on the 5' RACE reads, yielding one entry per CDR3 protein. Here the sample spans 200,000 to 300,000 distinct CDR3 sequences, 10% to 15% being singletons. This sample was included in a study of T cells after yellow fever vaccination. At the level of the study: Preparing low-cell-number fractions relied on SMART-Seq v4 Ultra Low Input. Findings of the study overall: Reappearing after the booster were most of the clones from primary vaccination (around 95% CD4, 75% to 90% CD8). One caveat is that FACS-sorted repertoires could contain abundant clonotypes contaminating from the bulk population.

Germline V gene sequence: CDR1 SGHRS, CDR2 YFSETQ. This CDR3 is 16 amino acids long. V gave up 4 bases and J gave up 6 bases, with 20 bases separating them. The J gene is TRBJ2-1, the V gene TRBV5-1; D could derive from TRBD1 or TRBD2 (5 bases each). The sequence derives from a man in his thirties or forties who received the YFV17D yellow fever vaccine. This specimen was CD4+ T cells sorted from PBMCs, taken 45 days after the yellow fever booster vaccination. The chain's CDR3 is CASSGDGGATSNEQFF. The CDR3 DNA reads TGCGCCAGCAGCGGCGATGGGGGTGCCACCTCCAATGAGCAGTTCTTC.